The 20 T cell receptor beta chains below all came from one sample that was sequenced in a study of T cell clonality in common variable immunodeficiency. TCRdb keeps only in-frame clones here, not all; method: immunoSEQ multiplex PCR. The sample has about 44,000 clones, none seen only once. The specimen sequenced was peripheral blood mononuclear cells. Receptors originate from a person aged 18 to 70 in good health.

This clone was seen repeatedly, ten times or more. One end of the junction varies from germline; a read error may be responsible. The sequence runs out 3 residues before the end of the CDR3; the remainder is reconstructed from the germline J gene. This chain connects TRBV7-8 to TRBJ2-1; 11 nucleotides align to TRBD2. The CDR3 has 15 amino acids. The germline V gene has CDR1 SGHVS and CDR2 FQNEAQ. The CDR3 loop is CATSGPSGGRNEQFF. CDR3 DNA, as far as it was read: TGTGCCACCAGCGGGCCTAGCGGGGGGAGGAATGAG.

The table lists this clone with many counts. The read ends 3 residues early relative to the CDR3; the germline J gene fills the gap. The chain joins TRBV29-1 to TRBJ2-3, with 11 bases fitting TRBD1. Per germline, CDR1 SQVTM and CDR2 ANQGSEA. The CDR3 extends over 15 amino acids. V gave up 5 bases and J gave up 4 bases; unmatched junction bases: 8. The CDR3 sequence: CSVSPGTGGSDTQYF. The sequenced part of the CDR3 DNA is TGCAGCGTTTCCCCTGGGACAGGGGGGTCAGATACG.

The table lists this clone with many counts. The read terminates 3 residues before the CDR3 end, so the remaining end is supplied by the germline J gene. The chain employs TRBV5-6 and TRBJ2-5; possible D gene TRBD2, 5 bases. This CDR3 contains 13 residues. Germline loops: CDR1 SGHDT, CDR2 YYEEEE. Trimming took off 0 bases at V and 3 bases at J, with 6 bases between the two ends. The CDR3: CASSLERKETQYF. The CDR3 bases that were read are TGTGCCAGCAGCTTGGAGCGGAAAGAGACC.

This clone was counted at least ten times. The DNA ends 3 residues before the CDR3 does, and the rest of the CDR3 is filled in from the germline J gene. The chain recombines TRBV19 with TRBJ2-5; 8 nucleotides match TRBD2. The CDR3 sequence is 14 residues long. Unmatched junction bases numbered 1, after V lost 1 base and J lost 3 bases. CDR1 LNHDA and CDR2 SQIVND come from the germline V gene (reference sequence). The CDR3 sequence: CASSIVLAEETQYF. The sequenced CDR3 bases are TGTGCCAGTAGTATAGTACTAGCGGAAGAGACC.

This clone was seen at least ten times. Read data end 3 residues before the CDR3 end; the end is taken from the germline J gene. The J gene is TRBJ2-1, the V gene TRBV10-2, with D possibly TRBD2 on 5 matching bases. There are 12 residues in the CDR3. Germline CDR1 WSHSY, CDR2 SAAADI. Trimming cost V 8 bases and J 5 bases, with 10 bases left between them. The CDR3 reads CASAFGDNEQFF. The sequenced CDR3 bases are TGCGCCAGCGCATTCGGGGACAATGAG.

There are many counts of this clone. Incomplete CDR3 DNA: TGTGCCAGCAGCAAAGGGGGGGCCCAAGAGACC. Protein product: CASSKGGAQET. The CDR3, in full, reads CASSKGGAQETQYF. The chain is built from TRBV7-2 and TRBJ2-5; TRBD2 might be the D (7 bases). Read coverage stops 3 residues before the CDR3 terminus; the germline J gene supplies the remainder. V was clipped by 5 bases and J by 1 base, with 11 bases between them. CDR1 is SGHTA, CDR2 FQGNSA, per germline. There are 14 residues in the CDR3.

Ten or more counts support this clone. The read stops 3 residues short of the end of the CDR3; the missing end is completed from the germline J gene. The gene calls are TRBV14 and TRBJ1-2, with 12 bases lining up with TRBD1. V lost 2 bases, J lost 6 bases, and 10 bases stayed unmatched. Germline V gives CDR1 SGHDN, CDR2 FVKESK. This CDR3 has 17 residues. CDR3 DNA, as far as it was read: TGTGCCAGCAGCCAATTTACCGGGACAGGGGGCAGGAATGGC. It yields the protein CASSQFTGTGGRNG. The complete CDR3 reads CASSQFTGTGGRNGYTF.

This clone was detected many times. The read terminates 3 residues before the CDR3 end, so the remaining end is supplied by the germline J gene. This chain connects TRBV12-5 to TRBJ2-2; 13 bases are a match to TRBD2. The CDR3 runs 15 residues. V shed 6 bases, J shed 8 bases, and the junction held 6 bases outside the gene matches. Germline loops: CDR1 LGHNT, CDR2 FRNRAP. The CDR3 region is CASGKLAGGPGELFF. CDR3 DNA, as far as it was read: TGTGCTAGTGGCAAACTAGCGGGGGGGCCTGGGGAG.

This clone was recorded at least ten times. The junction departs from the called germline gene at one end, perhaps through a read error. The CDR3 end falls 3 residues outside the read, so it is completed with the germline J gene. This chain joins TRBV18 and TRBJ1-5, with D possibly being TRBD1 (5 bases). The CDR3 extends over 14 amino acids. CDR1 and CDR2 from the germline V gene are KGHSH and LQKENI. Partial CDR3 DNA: TGTGCCAGCTCATCGCAGGGTAGCAATCGGCCC. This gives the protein CASSSQGSNRP. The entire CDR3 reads CASSSQGSNRPQHF.

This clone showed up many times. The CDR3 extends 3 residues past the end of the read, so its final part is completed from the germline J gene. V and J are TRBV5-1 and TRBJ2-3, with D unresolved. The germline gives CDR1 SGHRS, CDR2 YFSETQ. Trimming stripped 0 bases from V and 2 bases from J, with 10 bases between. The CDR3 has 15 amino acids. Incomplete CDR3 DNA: TGCGCCAGCAGCTTGGCTGTGCAGAACACAGATACG. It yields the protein CASSLAVQNTDT. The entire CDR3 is CASSLAVQNTDTQYF.

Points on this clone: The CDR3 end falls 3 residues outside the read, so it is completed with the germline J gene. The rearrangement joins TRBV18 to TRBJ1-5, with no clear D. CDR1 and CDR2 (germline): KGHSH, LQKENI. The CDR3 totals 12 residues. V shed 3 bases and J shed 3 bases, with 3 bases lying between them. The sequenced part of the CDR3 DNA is TGTGCCAGCTCACCCCTCAATCAGCCC. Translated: CASSPLNQP. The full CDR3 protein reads CASSPLNQPQHF.

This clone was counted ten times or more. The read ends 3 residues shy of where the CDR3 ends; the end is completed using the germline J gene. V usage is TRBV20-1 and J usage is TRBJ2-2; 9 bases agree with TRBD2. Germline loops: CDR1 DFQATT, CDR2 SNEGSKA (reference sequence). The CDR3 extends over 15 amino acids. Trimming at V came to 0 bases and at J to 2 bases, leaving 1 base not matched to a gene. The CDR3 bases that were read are TGCAGTGCTAGAGATAGCGGGAGTAACACCGGGGAG. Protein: CSARDSGSNTGE. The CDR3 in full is CSARDSGSNTGELFF.

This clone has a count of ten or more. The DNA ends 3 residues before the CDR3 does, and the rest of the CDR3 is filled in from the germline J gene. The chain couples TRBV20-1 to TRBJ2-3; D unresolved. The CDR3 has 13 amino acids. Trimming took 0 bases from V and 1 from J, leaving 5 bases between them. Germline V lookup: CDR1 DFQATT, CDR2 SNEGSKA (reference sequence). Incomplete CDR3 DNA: TGCAGTGCTAGAGAACGGGGCACAGATACG. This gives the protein CSARERGTDT. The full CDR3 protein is CSARERGTDTQYF.

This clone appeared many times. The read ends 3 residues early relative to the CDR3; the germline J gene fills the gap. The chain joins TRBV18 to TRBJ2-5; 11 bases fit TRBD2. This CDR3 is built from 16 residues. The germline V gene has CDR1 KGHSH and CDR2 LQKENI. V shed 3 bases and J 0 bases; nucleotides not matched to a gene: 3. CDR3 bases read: TGTGCCAGCTCACCCAGACTAGCGGGGCACCAAGAGACC. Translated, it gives CASSPRLAGHQET. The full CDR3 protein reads CASSPRLAGHQETQYF.

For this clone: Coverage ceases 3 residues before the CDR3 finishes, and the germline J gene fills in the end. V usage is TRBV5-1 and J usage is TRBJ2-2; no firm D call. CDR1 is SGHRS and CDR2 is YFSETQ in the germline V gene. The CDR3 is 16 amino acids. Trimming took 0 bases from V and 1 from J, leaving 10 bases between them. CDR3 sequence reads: CASSLDITWNTGELFF. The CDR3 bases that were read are TGCGCCAGCAGCTTGGATATTACTTGGAACACCGGGGAG.

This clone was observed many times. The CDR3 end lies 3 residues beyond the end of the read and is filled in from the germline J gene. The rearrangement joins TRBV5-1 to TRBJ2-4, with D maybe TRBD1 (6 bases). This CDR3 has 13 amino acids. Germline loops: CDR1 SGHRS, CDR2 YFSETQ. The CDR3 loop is CASSLARTDHQYF. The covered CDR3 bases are TGCGCCAGCAGCTTGGCCCGGACAGACCAT.

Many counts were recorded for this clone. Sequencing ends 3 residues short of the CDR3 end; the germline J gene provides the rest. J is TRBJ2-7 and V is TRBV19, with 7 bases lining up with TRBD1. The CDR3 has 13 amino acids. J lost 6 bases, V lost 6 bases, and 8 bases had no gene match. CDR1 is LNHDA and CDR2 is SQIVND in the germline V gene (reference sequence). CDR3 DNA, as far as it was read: TGTGCCAGTAGGCTGCAGGGGGTGAGCGAG. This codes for CASRLQGVSE. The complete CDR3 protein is CASRLQGVSEQYF.

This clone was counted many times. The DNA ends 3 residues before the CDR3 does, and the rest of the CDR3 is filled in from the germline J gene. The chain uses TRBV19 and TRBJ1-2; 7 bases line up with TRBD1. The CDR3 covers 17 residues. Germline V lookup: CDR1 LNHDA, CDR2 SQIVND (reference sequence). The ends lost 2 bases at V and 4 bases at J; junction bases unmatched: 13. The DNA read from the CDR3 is TGTGCCAGTAGTATACTCCTGACAGGGTCCCAAGGCTATGGC. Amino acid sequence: CASSILLTGSQGYG. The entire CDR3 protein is CASSILLTGSQGYGYTF.

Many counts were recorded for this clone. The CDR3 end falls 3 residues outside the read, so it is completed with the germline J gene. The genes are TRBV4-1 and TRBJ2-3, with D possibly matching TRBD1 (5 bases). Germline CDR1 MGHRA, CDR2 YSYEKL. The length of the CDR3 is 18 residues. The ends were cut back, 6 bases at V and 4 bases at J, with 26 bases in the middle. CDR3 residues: CASRLIPGASYRADTQYF. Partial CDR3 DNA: TGCGCCAGCAGGCTAATTCCTGGGGCCTCCTACCGAGCAGATACG.

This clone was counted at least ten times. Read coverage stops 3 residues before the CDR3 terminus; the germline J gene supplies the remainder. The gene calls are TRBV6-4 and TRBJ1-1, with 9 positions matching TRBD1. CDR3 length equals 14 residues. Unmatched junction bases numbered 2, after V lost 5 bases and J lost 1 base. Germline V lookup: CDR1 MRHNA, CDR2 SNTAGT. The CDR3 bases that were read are TGTGCCAGCAGTAGGACAGGGGAGAACACTGAA. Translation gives CASSRTGENTE. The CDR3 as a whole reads CASSRTGENTEAFF.